This T cell receptor (beta chain) came from a study of human T cells and chemical hapten exposure. Germline V CDR1 and CDR2: MNHNS, SASEGT. The CDR3 is 20 residues long. With V trimmed by 7 bases and J by 0 bases, 20 bases remained unmatched. TCRdb re-called the RACE reads with MiXCR, one entry per CDR3 protein. Counted here are roughly 120,000 distinct CDR3 sequences, roughly a tenth occurring once; the ten biggest clones make up 3.1%. Study-level points and caveats: After DPC sensitization, TCRs above 1 in 1000 frequency showed no change.

The time point is: patch test 2, 6 weeks after DPC sensitization. Noted treatment: therapeutic diphenylcyclopropenone sensitization with weekly scalp DPC. A few counts support this clonotype. Its antigen is still unknown. This receptor was taken from a middle-aged woman with alopecia areata. Some clones in this sample may be carry-over from other donors' samples. The chain links TRBV6-1 to TRBJ2-4, with 8 bases that match TRBD2. The starting material was whole blood, obtained in connection with sensitization to the hapten diphenylcyclopropenone (DPC). Here the CDR3 DNA reads TGTGCCAGCAACGACGAAGGTGTAGCGGGGCTTACTCTAGCCAAAAACATTCAGTACTTC. This codes for CASNDEGVAGLTLAKNIQYF.